The 27 T cell receptor beta chains in this list originate from one sample, sequenced in a study of control samples from healthy donors and cancer patients. Sequenced by immunoSEQ multiplex PCR; TCRdb stores in-frame clones only, minus some. This sample has 75,000 to 95,000 clones, with 90% found just once. Sequences were obtained from blood. Every receptor here comes from a woman under 30 in good health.

This clone has just a few counts. The gene calls are TRBV6-1 and TRBJ2-7; weak D call: TRBD2 (6 bases). Trimming stripped 2 bases from V and 0 bases from J, with 11 bases between. The CDR3 sequence is 15 residues long. Germline V gene sequence: CDR1 MNHNS, CDR2 SASEGT. Here the CDR3 DNA reads TGTGCCAGCAGTGAACCAGGAGGGGTCTCCTACGAGCAGTACTTC. Translated, it gives CASSEPGGVSYEQYF.

The genes are TRBV9 and TRBJ1-4; a weak D match, TRBD1 (5 bases). The CDR3 is made up of 15 amino acids. Germline lookup yields CDR1 SGDLS and CDR2 YYNGEE. V dropped 0 bases and J dropped 6 bases, with 12 bases sitting between them. CDR3 coding DNA: TGTGCCAGCAGCGTAGGTTACGCGGGGGATGAAAAACTGTTTTTT. Translated: CASSVGYAGDEKLFF.

A single count supports this clone. The rearrangement joins TRBV10-1 to TRBJ2-7, with 10 positions matching TRBD1. Trimming removed 8 bases from V and 3 bases from J; junction bases left unmatched: 7. The CDR3 spans 14 residues. Germline CDR1 reads WNHNN; CDR2 reads SYGVQD (reference sequence). CDR3 sequence reads: CASADRDRGYEQYF. CDR3 sequence (DNA): TGCGCCAGCGCGGACCGGGACAGGGGCTACGAGCAGTACTTC.

The CDR3 DNA reads as TGTGCCAGCAAGAATGACCGGACCGAAAAACTGTTTTTT. Protein sequence: CASKNDRTEKLFF. This chain links TRBV6-5 with TRBJ1-4; D gene ambiguous. Trimming took off 7 bases at V and 8 bases at J, with 14 bases between the two ends. CDR1 MNHEY and CDR2 SVGAGI come from the germline V gene. This CDR3 has 13 amino acids.

The chain is built from TRBV6-4 and TRBJ1-3; D is unresolved. Germline V gene lookup returns CDR1 MRHNA and CDR2 SNTAGT. V was clipped by 6 bases and J by 0 bases, with 12 bases between them. This CDR3 spans 15 amino acids. The DNA for the CDR3 is TGTGCCAGCAGACGGATTACAAGCTCTGGAAACACCATATATTTT. Translation: CASRRITSSGNTIYF.

The CDR3 region has the DNA TGTGCCAGCAGTTTTCTTAGACAGTTCACCACTGAAGCTTTCTTT. Its protein is CASSFLRQFTTEAFF. The chain couples TRBV27 to TRBJ1-1; the D gene is possibly TRBD1 (5 bases). The CDR3 has 15 amino acids. Germline values: CDR1 MNHEY, CDR2 SMNVEV (reference sequence). V was pared by 3 bases and J by 4 bases, with 15 bases between.

This chain connects TRBV9 to TRBJ1-6, with D unclear. Germline CDR1 reads SGDLS; CDR2 reads YYNGEE. This CDR3 spans 15 amino acids. Trimming took off 0 bases at V and 2 bases at J, with 6 bases between the two ends. The chain's CDR3 is CASSVGGPYNSPLHF. Written as DNA, the CDR3 is TGTGCCAGCAGCGTAGGAGGGCCCTATAATTCACCCCTCCACTTT.

The CDR3 reads CASSLEVRVAYEQFF. The CDR3 DNA is TGTGCCAGCAGCTTAGAAGTGCGGGTAGCCTATGAGCAGTTCTTC. The chain joins TRBV7-6 to TRBJ2-1; D may be TRBD2 (5 bases). Trimming cost V 1 base and J 8 bases, with 15 bases left between them. CDR3 size: 15 residues. Germline V lookup: CDR1 SGHVS, CDR2 FNYEAQ.

V usage is TRBV12-3 or TRBV12-4 and J usage is TRBJ1-1; D unclear. The CDR3 consists of 11 residues. Between the trimmed V and J ends, which lost 8 bases and 7 bases, there was a span of 11 bases. CDR3 amino acids: CASPLADEAFF. DNA of the CDR3: TGTGCCAGCCCACTGGCAGATGAAGCTTTCTTT.

This clone was seen a few times. The chain recombines TRBV3-1 (or the pseudogene TRBV3-2) with TRBJ2-1; D is uncertain. The germline V gene encodes CDR1 LGHDT and CDR2 YNNKEL (reference sequence). The V end lost 4 bases, the J end lost 2 bases, and 12 bases lay between the germline ends. CDR3 length: 15 amino acids. DNA of the CDR3: TGTGCCAGCAGCCTTCGGCTAGAAACCTACAATGAGCAGTTCTTC. This encodes CASSLRLETYNEQFF.

This rearrangement joins TRBV7-9 to TRBJ2-1; 8 nucleotides agree with TRBD2. This CDR3 is 15 amino acids long. Germline CDR1 SEHNR, CDR2 FQNEAQ (reference sequence). V lost 1 base and J lost 2; bases outside the gene matches: 1. Here the CDR3 reads CASSLDSGAYNEQFF. The DNA of the CDR3 is TGTGCCAGCAGCTTAGATAGCGGGGCCTACAATGAGCAGTTCTTC.

This rearrangement joins TRBV19 to TRBJ1-1; D is uncertain. The CDR3 covers 15 residues. Trimming left V 5 bases short and J 0 bases short, with 13 bases between. Germline V gene lookup returns CDR1 LNHDA and CDR2 SQIVND (reference sequence). The CDR3, as DNA: TGTGCCAGTAGTTGGCAGCTTACTATGAACACTGAAGCTTTCTTT. Its protein is CASSWQLTMNTEAFF.

The J gene is TRBJ1-2, the V gene TRBV21-1; TRBD1 is the table's D call and was not checked against the DNA. TRBV21-1 is annotated as a pseudogene. This CDR3 has 18 amino acids. CDR3 loop: CASSKECRGTGASRVYTF. CDR3 in DNA: TGTGCCAGCAGCAAAGAGTGTCGCGGGACAGGGGCCTCTCGGGTCTACACCTTC.

The V gene is TRBV6-5, the J gene TRBJ2-5; tentative D call: TRBD2 (6 bases). The CDR3 has 12 amino acids. The germline gives CDR1 MNHEY, CDR2 SVGAGI. CDR3 DNA sequence: TGTGCTACCTGGGACTACCAAGAGACCCAGTACTTC. Encoded protein: CATWDYQETQYF.

V gene TRBV5-5 combines with J gene TRBJ1-1; D unclear. The CDR3 covers 14 residues. Germline loops: CDR1 SGHKS, CDR2 YYEKEE (reference sequence). Deletions cut 0 bases from V and 0 bases from J, with 6 bases between. The CDR3 coding sequence is TGTGCCAGCAGCTTGGCGAGCATGAACACTGAAGCTTTCTTT. It yields the protein CASSLASMNTEAFF.

This chain uses TRBV2 with TRBJ2-5; D gene uncertain. The V gene's germline CDR1 is SNHLY and CDR2 FYNNEI. The V end was cut by 3 bases, the J end by 1 base, with 9 bases between. The CDR3 sequence is 14 residues long. CDR3 nucleotide sequence: TGTGCCAGCAGTGATAGTCACCCCCAAGAGACCCAGTACTTC. It translates to CASSDSHPQETQYF.

This clone was detected a few times. J is TRBJ2-7 and V is TRBV5-4; 9 bases match TRBD2. Germline V lookup: CDR1 SGHNT, CDR2 YYREEE (reference sequence). There are 16 residues in the CDR3. Losses at the gene ends were 0 bases for V and 3 bases for J; bases not matched to a gene: 7. CDR3 bases: TGTGCCAGCAGCTTGGATGGGGCGGGGGGGATCTACGAGCAGTACTTC. It encodes CASSLDGAGGIYEQYF.

The V and J genes are TRBV2 and TRBJ1-4; D is uncertain. CDR1 is SNHLY and CDR2 is FYNNEI in the germline V gene. Trimming stripped 8 bases from V and 10 bases from J, with 23 bases between. The CDR3 totals 15 residues. Written as DNA, the CDR3 is TGTGCCAGCTTACCTGGGCGGGGAGGAATAGGAAAACTGTTTTTT. It translates to CASLPGRGGIGKLFF.

The chain carries TRBV7-9 and TRBJ2-3; 9 bases line up with TRBD1. Germline V gives CDR1 SEHNR, CDR2 FQNEAQ (reference sequence). This CDR3 contains 15 residues. The J segment lost 4 bases and the V segment lost 5 bases, leaving 7 bases of the junction unmatched. CDR3 residues: CASSPGQGGADTQYF. CDR3 DNA: TGTGCCAGCAGCCCGGGACAGGGCGGCGCAGATACGCAGTATTTT.

The rearrangement links TRBV7-5 to TRBJ1-6. TRBV7-5 has pseudogene status. CDR3 length equals 15 residues. The chain's CDR3 is CARSFAILIFSPLHF. CDR3 nucleotides: TGTGCCAGAAGCTTCGCCATACTTATATTTTCACCCCTCCACTTT.

This clone was recorded once. The V and J genes are TRBV27 and TRBJ1-2; 9 bases line up with TRBD1. The V and J ends lost 11 bases and 6 bases, in that order; junction bases with no gene match: 16. The CDR3 has 15 amino acids. From germline, CDR1 is MNHEY and CDR2 SMNVEV (reference sequence). The CDR3 DNA reads as TGTGCCGGCACCAATCGGGACAGGGACCTGGATGGCTACACCTTC. Its protein is CAGTNRDRDLDGYTF.

The gene calls are TRBV29-1 and TRBJ1-6; D is possibly TRBD1 (5 bases). Germline-derived CDR1 and CDR2 are SQVTM and ANQGSEA. CDR3 length: 14 residues. V lost 7 bases and J lost 9, with 19 bases in between. CDR3 loop: CSARVGPGGSPLHF. The CDR3 DNA reads TGCAGCGCCCGGGTGGGGCCGGGTGGTTCACCCCTCCACTTT.

The chain combines TRBV19 with TRBJ1-1, with D uncertain. This CDR3 is 15 amino acids long. Germline V gene data show CDR1 as LNHDA and CDR2 as SQIVND (reference sequence). Trimming cost V 6 bases and J 1 base, with 15 bases left between them. Here the CDR3 reads CASSTMRPPNTEAFF. CDR3 sequence (DNA): TGTGCCAGTAGCACTATGAGGCCCCCGAACACTGAAGCTTTCTTT.

This clone was seen just once. The chain couples TRBV6-6 to TRBJ1-1, with D tentatively TRBD1 (6 bases). This CDR3 contains 13 residues. In germline, CDR1 is MNHNY, CDR2 SVGAGI (reference sequence). V was clipped by 6 bases and J by 1 base, with 9 bases between them. The CDR3 is CASRSTGNTEAFF. The CDR3, as DNA: TGTGCCAGCAGATCGACAGGGAACACTGAAGCTTTCTTT.

This rearrangement joins TRBV27 to TRBJ2-7; D is uncertain. Trimming took off 2 bases at V and 3 bases at J, with 14 bases between the two ends. This CDR3 comprises 15 residues. Looked up from germline, CDR1 is MNHEY and CDR2 is SMNVEV (reference sequence). CDR3 sequence reads: CASSLSAGALYEQYF. The CDR3 nucleotides read TGTGCCAGCAGTTTAAGTGCAGGAGCCCTCTACGAGCAGTACTTC.

The V gene is TRBV27, the J gene TRBJ1-1, with TRBD1 matching over 7 bases. V was pared by 5 bases and J by 6 bases, with 3 bases of the junction left unmatched. Germline CDR1 and CDR2: MNHEY and SMNVEV (reference sequence). The CDR3 totals 12 residues. In DNA form, the CDR3 reads TGTGCCAGCAGTCGAGGGACAGCTGAAGCTTTCTTT. Amino acids: CASSRGTAEAFF.

V usage is TRBV10-3 and J usage is TRBJ1-2; 8 positions match TRBD1. V lost 6 bases to trimming and J lost 1 base; unmatched junction nucleotides: 10. CDR3 size: 16 residues. CDR1 ENHRY and CDR2 SYGVKD come from the germline V gene. CDR3 bases: TGTGCCATCAGGGACCTGGGACAGGAGCTTAACTATGGCTACACCTTC. It yields the protein CAIRDLGQELNYGYTF.